These 25 T cell receptor beta chains share one sample of origin, sequenced in a study of cytotoxic CD8 clonotypes in ibrutinib-treated CLL. Using immunoSEQ multiplex PCR, the repertoire was profiled, and TCRdb retains in-frame clones only, with some absent. The sample yields approximately 130,000 clones, 80% to 85% seen once. Sequencing was performed on PBMCs, taken after 24 months of ibrutinib treatment. These receptor sequences come from a human donor with chronic lymphocytic leukemia.

This clone was recorded a few times. This chain links TRBV2 with TRBJ1-5; D is perhaps TRBD1 (5 bases). Per germline, CDR1 SNHLY and CDR2 FYNNEI. The CDR3 has 13 residues. V lost 6 bases and J lost 2, with 8 bases in between. Here the CDR3 reads CASRKQGNQPQHF. The CDR3, as DNA: TGTGCCAGCAGAAAACAGGGCAATCAGCCCCAGCATTTT.

The CDR3 reads CASSRSTGLETQYF. CDR3 nucleotide sequence: TGTGCCAGCAGCCGCAGCACAGGGCTGGAGACCCAGTACTTC. V usage is TRBV7-2 and J usage is TRBJ2-5, with a tentative D call TRBD1 (6 bases). The length of the CDR3 is 14 residues. The germline CDR1 and CDR2 sequences are SGHTA and FQGNSA. V gave up 5 bases and J gave up 5 bases, with 15 bases separating them. Full variable domain (outside the CDR3, taken from reference TRBV7-2 and TRBJ2-5): GAGVSQSPSNKVTEKGKDVELRCDPISGHTALYWYRQSLGQGLEFLIYFQGNSAPDKSGLPSDRFSAERTGGSVSTLTIQRTQQEDSAVYLCASSRSTGLETQYFGPGTRLLVL.

The V and J genes are TRBV28 and TRBJ2-5; 9 nucleotides agree with TRBD2. Trimming removed 4 bases from V and 8 bases from J; junction bases left unmatched: 8. Germline loops: CDR1 MDHEN, CDR2 SYDVKM. The CDR3 sequence is 14 residues long. DNA of the CDR3: TGTGCCAGCAGTTCCGCGGGGGGGGACCTCACCCAGTACTTC. This translates into CASSSAGGDLTQYF.

The V call is TRBV11-3, the J call TRBJ1-3; D gene ambiguous. Germline-derived CDR1 and CDR2 are SGHNT and YENEEA. The V and J ends lost 0 bases and 3 bases respectively, with 9 bases between them. The CDR3 sequence is 15 residues long. The chain's CDR3 is CASSLESGGGNTIYF. The CDR3 DNA is TGTGCCAGCAGCTTAGAATCTGGCGGTGGAAACACCATATATTTT.

The rearrangement uses TRBV4-3 and TRBJ1-2; D is ambiguous. Deletions cut 0 bases from V and 4 bases from J, with 12 bases between. The length of the CDR3 is 15 residues. The germline V gene has CDR1 LGHNA and CDR2 YSLEER. CDR3: CASSQDGTETYGYTF. The CDR3 nucleotides are TGCGCCAGCAGCCAAGACGGAACAGAGACCTATGGCTACACCTTC.

In its sample, this clone was seen a few times. The rearrangement links TRBV5-1 to TRBJ1-1; TRBD1 matches 8 bases. The CDR3 length is 14 residues. Germline CDR1 and CDR2: SGHRS and YFSETQ. V was clipped by 6 bases and J by 0 bases; unmatched bases: 4. The CDR3 nucleotides are TGCGCCAGCACCGGACAGGGCCTGAACACTGAAGCTTTCTTT. Translation gives CASTGQGLNTEAFF. The full variable domain, completed using reference TRBV5-1 and TRBJ1-1, is KAGVTQTPRYLIKTRGQQVTLSCSPISGHRSVSWYQQTPGQGLQFLFEYFSETQRNKGNFPGRFSGRQFSNSRSEMNVSTLELGDSALYLCASTGQGLNTEAFFGQGTRLTVV.

The chain employs TRBV6-5 and TRBJ2-7; the match to TRBD1 covers 7 bases. The CDR3 totals 15 residues. The ends lost 8 bases at V and 0 bases at J; junction bases unmatched: 10. Germline values: CDR1 MNHEY, CDR2 SVGAGI. The CDR3 DNA sequence: TGTGCCAGCGGTACCACAGGGGTGGGCTCCTACGAGCAGTACTTC. It specifies CASGTTGVGSYEQYF.

This clone was seen only a few times. The V call is TRBV28, the J call TRBJ1-5; D is unclear. Trimming took 8 bases from V and 5 from J, leaving 13 bases between them. From germline, CDR1 is MDHEN and CDR2 SYDVKM. The CDR3 spans 13 residues. The DNA of the CDR3 is TGTGCCAGCCGCTCTCCTGATTATCAGCCCCAGCATTTT. Its translation: CASRSPDYQPQHF.

The V and J genes are TRBV2 and TRBJ2-3; TRBD1 is a possible D gene (6 bases). This CDR3 is built from 16 residues. Trimming cost V 2 bases and J 0 bases, with 12 bases left between them. CDR1 is SNHLY, CDR2 FYNNEI, per germline. As DNA, the CDR3 is TGTGCCAGCAGTGAAAGGGAACAGGGTAGCACAGATACGCAGTATTTT. It translates to CASSEREQGSTDTQYF.

A note on this clone: The same CDR3 is also encoded by other DNA sequences in this sample. This sequence joins TRBV29-1 and TRBJ2-7; 10 bases are a match to TRBD1. J was trimmed by 1 base and V by 6 bases; bases with no gene match: 0. CDR1 SQVTM and CDR2 ANQGSEA come from the germline V gene. The CDR3 totals 12 residues. The CDR3 nucleotides are TGCAGCGTGGGACAGGGGTCCTACGAGCAGTACTTC. Encoded protein: CSVGQGSYEQYF.

Only a few counts were recorded for this clone. This sequence joins TRBV5-6 and TRBJ1-1; D remains ambiguous. CDR3 size: 12 residues. V lost 3 bases and J 9 bases, leaving 12 bases between the germline ends. The germline CDR1 and CDR2 sequences are SGHDT and YYEEEE. This CDR3 is CASSSETEKAFF. In DNA, the CDR3 is TGTGCCAGCAGCTCGGAAACAGAAAAAGCTTTCTTT.

The chain couples TRBV18 to TRBJ1-6; D remains ambiguous. V was trimmed by 2 bases and J by 8 bases, leaving 16 bases between them. The CDR3 is 16 residues long. The V gene's germline CDR1 is KGHSH and CDR2 LQKENI. CDR3 coding DNA: TGTGCCAGCTCACCAAAGCGTGCCCCCACCCATTCACCCCTCCACTTT. Translated: CASSPKRAPTHSPLHF.

This rearrangement joins TRBV6-7 to TRBJ2-5, with TRBD1 matching 7 bases. TRBV6-7 is an ORF for which the function is uncertain. Trimming removed 8 bases from V and 8 bases from J; junction bases left unmatched: 11. This CDR3 contains 13 residues. The DNA of the CDR3 is TGTGCCAGCGTCCGAAGGGGGCCCCGAACCCAGTACTTC. Its translation is CASVRRGPRTQYF.

The chain uses TRBV29-1 and TRBJ2-3; D remains unclear. V was pared by 4 bases and J by 7 bases, with 9 bases between. This CDR3 spans 11 amino acids. The germline V gene has CDR1 SQVTM and CDR2 ANQGSEA. The CDR3 region is CSVGVVNTQYF. The CDR3 DNA follows: TGCAGCGTTGGTGTGGTAAATACGCAGTATTTT.

This chain uses TRBV5-4 with TRBJ1-1, with D possibly matching TRBD1 (5 bases). Trimming took 0 bases from V and 2 from J, leaving 11 bases between them. The CDR3 runs to 15 residues. From germline, CDR1 is SGHNT and CDR2 YYREEE (reference sequence). This chain's CDR3 is CASSLDRTVNTEAFF. CDR3 sequence (DNA): TGTGCCAGCAGCTTGGACAGGACTGTAAACACTGAAGCTTTCTTT.

The chain carries TRBV25-1 and TRBJ2-3; TRBD1 matches 8 bases. The CDR3 runs 15 residues. Per the germline V gene, CDR1 is MGHDK and CDR2 is SYGVNS. V shed 8 bases, J shed 0 bases, and the junction held 7 bases outside the gene matches. The CDR3 sequence is CASSSGQASTDTQYF. The CDR3 nucleotides are TGTGCCAGCTCTTCGGGACAGGCGAGCACAGATACGCAGTATTTT.

The gene calls are TRBV12-5 and TRBJ1-2; a weak D match, TRBD1 (6 bases). V shed 3 bases and J shed 4 bases, with 12 bases lying between them. This CDR3 is 14 amino acids long. Per germline, CDR1 LGHNT and CDR2 FRNRAP. The CDR3 DNA reads as TGTGCTAGTGGTTTCGGGGGGGCCATCTATGGCTACACCTTC. It specifies CASGFGGAIYGYTF.

The V call is TRBV6-1, the J call TRBJ1-5, with D possibly TRBD1 on 5 matching bases. Germline V gene data show CDR1 as MNHNS and CDR2 as SASEGT. The length of the CDR3 is 14 residues. V was pared by 8 bases and J by 3 bases, with 14 bases between. CDR3 sequence: CASGYGTFNQPQHF. DNA for the CDR3: TGTGCCAGCGGCTATGGGACTTTCAATCAGCCCCAGCATTTT.

The V and J genes are TRBV2 and TRBJ2-5; D gene ambiguous. This CDR3 is built from 17 residues. V shed 0 bases and J shed 0 bases, with 14 bases lying between them. Germline CDR1 reads SNHLY; CDR2 reads FYNNEI. The DNA of the CDR3 is TGTGCCAGCAGTGAAGCGCTTAACCCCATGTACCAAGAGACCCAGTACTTC. Translation: CASSEALNPMYQETQYF. Using reference TRBV2 and TRBJ2-5 for the parts outside the CDR3, the full variable domain is EPEVTQTPSHQVTQMGQEVILRCVPISNHLYFYWYRQILGQKVEFLVSFYNNEISEKSEIFDDQFSVERPDGSNFTLKIRSTKLEDSAMYFCASSEALNPMYQETQYFGPGTRLLVL.

This clone showed up just a few times. The V call is TRBV25-1, the J call TRBJ2-3, with D unresolved. CDR1 is MGHDK and CDR2 is SYGVNS in the germline V gene. The CDR3 runs 11 residues. V lost 4 bases and J 8 bases, leaving 7 bases between the germline ends. CDR3 sequence reads: CASSVRATQYF. The CDR3 DNA reads as TGTGCCAGCAGTGTCCGGGCTACGCAGTATTTT.

This chain links TRBV28 with TRBJ2-7; 7 nucleotides line up with TRBD2. Per the germline V gene, CDR1 is MDHEN and CDR2 is SYDVKM. V shed 5 bases and J 4 bases; nucleotides not matched to a gene: 14. The CDR3 length is 16 residues. The CDR3 sequence: CASSPIREAFGYEQYF. The CDR3 coding sequence is TGTGCCAGCAGTCCAATCCGGGAGGCCTTTGGGTACGAGCAGTACTTC.

This clone appeared a single time. The gene calls are TRBV5-1 and TRBJ1-3; no firm D call. The CDR3 contains 16 residues. The V end was cut by 0 bases, the J end by 0 bases, with 10 bases between. CDR1 and CDR2 (germline): SGHRS, YFSETQ. The CDR3 DNA sequence: TGCGCCAGCAGCTTGGCCGGACGGAACTCTGGAAACACCATATATTTT. Amino acids: CASSLAGRNSGNTIYF. Full variable domain (outside the CDR3, taken from reference TRBV5-1 and TRBJ1-3): KAGVTQTPRYLIKTRGQQVTLSCSPISGHRSVSWYQQTPGQGLQFLFEYFSETQRNKGNFPGRFSGRQFSNSRSEMNVSTLELGDSALYLCASSLAGRNSGNTIYFGEGSWLTVV.

This clone was observed a few times. The rearrangement uses TRBV30 and TRBJ1-1; TRBD1 might be the D (6 bases). Trimming pared 3 bases from V and 7 bases from J, leaving 15 bases between. The CDR3 loop spans 13 amino acids. Germline CDR1 GTSNPN, CDR2 SVGIG (reference sequence). The CDR3 reads CAWSTQGSIEAFF. DNA of the CDR3: TGTGCCTGGAGCACGCAGGGGTCCATTGAAGCTTTCTTT. The whole variable domain, filled in from reference TRBV30 and TRBJ1-1, reads SQTIHQWPATLVQPVGSPLSLECTVEGTSNPNLYWYRQAAGRGLQLLFYSVGIGQISSEVPQNLSASRPQDRQFILSSKKLLLSDSGFYLCAWSTQGSIEAFFGQGTRLTVV.

The V and J genes are TRBV10-3 and TRBJ2-7; perhaps TRBD2 as D (6 bases). V was trimmed by 7 bases and J by 6 bases, leaving 19 bases between them. Germline V gene sequence: CDR1 ENHRY, CDR2 SYGVKD. The CDR3 contains 14 residues. DNA of the CDR3: TGTGCCATCAAACCTAGCGTCTATTCGGGCGAGCAGTACTTC. This gives the protein CAIKPSVYSGEQYF.

V is TRBV10-1 and J is TRBJ2-3; possibly TRBD1 for D (6 bases). Trimming took off 7 bases at V and 1 base at J, with 12 bases between the two ends. CDR1 and CDR2 (germline): WNHNN, SYGVQD (reference sequence). The CDR3 has 14 residues. The CDR3 DNA sequence: TGCGCCAGCAAGGGGGACGCGGGCACAGATACGCAGTATTTT. This gives the protein CASKGDAGTDTQYF.